The 21 T cell receptor beta chains presented below share a single source sample, sequenced in a study of naive and memory T cell subsets. The sample's treatment: skin biopsy from PPD injection site in Mantoux-positive individual. TCR cDNA received a 3' ligated oligonucleotide that carried a UMI. The SP2 primer and nested alpha and beta constant region primers amplified ligated cDNA in four rounds. Each CDR3 protein is one row after TCRdb ran MiXCR on the UMI-ligation and nested PCR reads. The table shows roughly 36,000 distinct CDR3 sequences, with approximately 11% occurring only once. Material: skin, obtained from a tuberculin skin test site. These receptors were collected from an adult in good health.

This clonotype was counted a few times. This chain joins TRBV30 and TRBJ1-1; D ambiguous. The CDR3 runs 11 residues. Germline-derived CDR1 and CDR2 are GTSNPN and SVGIG (reference sequence). Trimming cost V 2 bases and J 5 bases, with 6 bases left between them. The CDR3 nucleotides are TGTGCCTGGAGTTACGGGACTGAAGCTTTCTTT. Protein: CAWSYGTEAFF.

There are a few counts of this clonotype. This sequence joins TRBV3-1 and TRBJ1-5; 9 bases line up with TRBD1. Germline V gene sequence: CDR1 LGHDT, CDR2 YNNKEL (reference sequence). J was trimmed by 6 bases and V by 4 bases; bases with no gene match: 7. This CDR3 comprises 15 residues. The CDR3 region is CASSPGQGGGQPQHF. CDR3 sequence (DNA): TGTGCCAGCAGCCCGGGACAGGGAGGGGGTCAGCCCCAGCATTTT.

This clonotype was observed a handful of times. The gene calls are TRBV2 and TRBJ1-5; 8 nucleotides line up with TRBD1. Looked up from germline, CDR1 is SNHLY and CDR2 is FYNNEI. V was clipped by 7 bases and J by 6 bases; unmatched bases: 11. CDR3 length: 15 residues. CDR3 bases: TGTGCCAGCACGGTGTCCGGACAGGGCGGTCAGCCCCAGCATTTT. Protein sequence: CASTVSGQGGQPQHF.

This clonotype was counted many times. V gene TRBV20-1 combines with J gene TRBJ2-7; TRBD1 agrees at 11 bases. CDR1 DFQATT and CDR2 SNEGSKA come from the germline V gene (reference sequence). The ends lost 6 bases at V and 5 bases at J; junction bases unmatched: 12. The CDR3 loop spans 15 amino acids. CDR3 protein: CSAQTFGTGGDEQYF. Written as DNA, the CDR3 is TGCAGTGCGCAAACTTTTGGGACAGGGGGAGACGAGCAGTACTTC.

V and J are TRBV2 and TRBJ2-5; maybe TRBD2 (6 bases). With 6 bases removed from V and 6 bases from J, the gap between germline ends came to 11 bases. The germline gives CDR1 SNHLY, CDR2 FYNNEI. The CDR3 loop spans 12 amino acids. The CDR3 reads CASSQTSQTQYF. CDR3 in DNA: TGTGCCAGCAGCCAGACTAGTCAGACCCAGTACTTC.

In DNA, the CDR3 is TGCAGCGTCCGCGGGGACAACGTTTTCGGTTCAGATACGCAGTATTTT. Its translation is CSVRGDNVFGSDTQYF. The chain combines TRBV29-1 with TRBJ2-3, with D perhaps TRBD1 or TRBD2 (6 bases each). This CDR3 has 16 residues. Trimming took 6 bases from V and 4 from J, leaving 23 bases between them. Germline CDR1 SQVTM, CDR2 ANQGSEA.

This chain uses TRBV7-3 with TRBJ2-5, with TRBD1 matching 7 bases. CDR3 length: 17 amino acids. Germline V lookup: CDR1 SGHTA, CDR2 FQGTGA. Losses at the gene ends were 6 bases for V and 2 bases for J; bases not matched to a gene: 15. The CDR3: CASSYQGGPGNQETQYF. The CDR3 DNA follows: TGTGCCAGCAGTTACCAAGGGGGCCCGGGCAATCAAGAGACCCAGTACTTC. The full variable domain, its missing parts supplied by reference TRBV7-3 and TRBJ2-5, is GAGVSQTPSNKVTEKGKYVELRCDPISGHTALYWYRQSLGQGPEFLIYFQGTGAADDSGLPNDRFFAVRPEGSVSTLKIQRTERGDSAVYLCASSYQGGPGNQETQYFGPGTRLLVL.

The chain recombines TRBV12-3 or TRBV12-4 with TRBJ1-5, with D perhaps matching TRBD1 (6 bases). V was cut by 6 bases and J by 0 bases, with 18 bases left in between. CDR3 length: 17 residues. CDR3 nucleotide sequence: TGTGCCAGCAGCCAGGCCGGGACACCATATAGCAATCAGCCCCAGCATTTT. It codes for CASSQAGTPYSNQPQHF.

V and J are TRBV29-1 and TRBJ1-5; no clear D. The CDR3 extends over 14 amino acids. Trimming cost V 4 bases and J 0 bases, with 10 bases left between them. Looked up from germline, CDR1 is SQVTM and CDR2 is ANQGSEA. CDR3 nucleotides: TGCAGCGTTGTTACCGGGAATAGCAATCAGCCCCAGCATTTT. This gives the protein CSVVTGNSNQPQHF. Full variable domain (outside the CDR3, taken from reference TRBV29-1 and TRBJ1-5): SAVISQKPSRDICQRGTSLTIQCQVDSQVTMMFWYRQQPGQSLTLIATANQGSEATYESGFVIDKFPISRPNLTFSTLTVSNMSPEDSSIYLCSVVTGNSNQPQHFGDGTRLSIL.

This clonotype was detected ten times or more. The genes are TRBV7-9 and TRBJ2-2; D is unresolved. This CDR3 contains 15 residues. V was clipped by 3 bases and J by 1 base, with 9 bases between them. Germline V lookup: CDR1 SEHNR, CDR2 FQNEAQ (reference sequence). The CDR3 spells CASSLISVNTGELFF. The CDR3 DNA reads TGTGCCAGCAGCTTGATTTCCGTGAACACCGGGGAGCTGTTTTTT.

This clonotype was observed many times. This chain joins TRBV10-3 and TRBJ1-1; D is unclear. V was clipped by 9 bases and J by 9 bases, with 11 bases between them. The CDR3 is made up of 10 amino acids. Germline CDR1 reads ENHRY; CDR2 reads SYGVKD. The CDR3 loop reads CAIASDQAFF. The CDR3 DNA reads as TGTGCCATTGCCTCAGACCAAGCTTTCTTT.

This clonotype showed up many times. The rearrangement joins TRBV2 to TRBJ2-7; 10 bases are shared with TRBD2. The V segment lost 4 bases and the J segment 0 bases; nucleotides outside the gene matches: 6. The CDR3 is 16 amino acids. Germline V gene lookup returns CDR1 SNHLY and CDR2 FYNNEI. For the CDR3, the DNA is TGTGCCAGCAGTGCTCCGGGACTAGCGAGCTCCTACGAGCAGTACTTC. Translated: CASSAPGLASSYEQYF.

This clonotype was seen at least ten times. The chain recombines TRBV12-3 or TRBV12-4 with TRBJ1-6; 11 nucleotides match TRBD1. Germline trimming cut 6 bases from V and 7 bases from J; bases unmatched to any gene: 5. The CDR3 covers 15 residues. The CDR3 sequence is CASRPRTGGNSPLHF. The CDR3 nucleotides are TGTGCCAGCAGACCAAGGACAGGGGGCAATTCACCCCTCCACTTT.

The chain is built from TRBV7-2 and TRBJ2-5; no clear D gene. There are 12 residues in the CDR3. Trimming stripped 0 bases from V and 5 bases from J, with 4 bases between. Germline V gene data show CDR1 as SGHTA and CDR2 as FQGNSA. CDR3 in DNA: TGTGCCAGCAGCTTAGCGTGGGAGACCCAGTACTTC. Translation: CASSLAWETQYF.

In this sample, this clonotype turned up many times. This sequence joins TRBV2 and TRBJ1-5; D not resolved. Deletions cut 5 bases from V and 4 bases from J, with 9 bases between. The length of the CDR3 is 13 residues. Germline V gene data show CDR1 as SNHLY and CDR2 as FYNNEI. The CDR3: CASSSPGNQPQHF. CDR3 nucleotides: TGTGCCAGCAGTTCACCTGGAAATCAGCCCCAGCATTTT. The full variable domain, in which reference TRBV2 and TRBJ1-5 provide the parts outside the CDR3, is EPEVTQTPSHQVTQMGQEVILRCVPISNHLYFYWYRQILGQKVEFLVSFYNNEISEKSEIFDDQFSVERPDGSNFTLKIRSTKLEDSAMYFCASSSPGNQPQHFGDGTRLSIL.

This clonotype was picked up a small number of times. The chain is built from TRBV11-3 and TRBJ2-7; no clear D. V shed 1 base and J shed 7 bases, with 14 bases lying between them. CDR1 SGHNT and CDR2 YENEEA come from the germline V gene. CDR3 length: 14 residues. CDR3 sequence: CASSLVLGPQEQYF. The CDR3 nucleotides are TGTGCCAGCAGCTTAGTTTTAGGTCCTCAGGAGCAGTACTTC. Together with reference TRBV11-3 and TRBJ2-7, the CDR3 gives the full variable domain: EAGVVQSPRYKIIEKKQPVAFWCNPISGHNTLYWYLQNLGQGPELLIRYENEEAVDDSQLPKDRFSAERLKGVDSTLKIQPAELGDSAVYLCASSLVLGPQEQYFGPGTRLTVT.

In this sample, this clonotype turned up many times. J is TRBJ2-5 and V is TRBV7-6; D possibly corresponds to TRBD2 (6 bases). The CDR3 extends over 14 amino acids. Germline values: CDR1 SGHVS, CDR2 FNYEAQ. V dropped 6 bases and J dropped 3 bases, with 14 bases sitting between them. CDR3 protein: CASSPGLRKETQYF. CDR3 DNA sequence: TGTGCCAGCAGTCCCGGACTAAGAAAAGAGACCCAGTACTTC.

This clonotype has just one count. Likely a read error: the CDR3 ends without its conserved phenylalanine or tryptophan. The chain is built from TRBV5-1 and TRBJ2-3, with TRBD2 matching 7 bases. Germline V CDR1 and CDR2: SGHRS, YFSETQ. V lost 3 bases, J lost 4 bases, and 8 bases stayed unmatched. The CDR3 has 15 residues. The CDR3 DNA reads as TGCGCCAGCAGCTCCTCGCGGGGAGGGGCAGATACGCAGTATTCT. Its protein is CASSSSRGGADTQYS.

This clonotype was recorded at least ten times. This chain joins TRBV6-4 and TRBJ2-2; TRBD1 might be the D (7 bases). CDR3 length equals 16 residues. Trimming took 2 bases from V and 5 from J, leaving 15 bases between them. CDR1 is MRHNA, CDR2 SNTAGT, per germline. This CDR3 is CASSDHYRGGTGELFF. CDR3 in DNA: TGTGCCAGCAGTGACCACTACAGGGGAGGAACCGGGGAGCTGTTTTTT.

This clonotype was counted at least ten times. The rearrangement uses TRBV5-1 and TRBJ2-7, with D possibly TRBD1 on 6 matching bases. V lost 2 bases and J 1 base, leaving 13 bases between the germline ends. Germline values: CDR1 SGHRS, CDR2 YFSETQ. The CDR3 is 15 amino acids. The CDR3 sequence: CASSFEGVLSYEQYF. CDR3 nucleotide sequence: TGCGCCAGCAGCTTCGAGGGGGTACTATCCTACGAGCAGTACTTC.

Concerning this clonotype: One end of the junction fails to match germline, which may point to a read error. For the CDR3, the DNA is TGCAGCGTAGAAGGGGTTGGAACTAGCGAGACCCAGTACTTC. Translated: CSVEGVGTSETQYF. The rearrangement joins TRBV29-1 to TRBJ2-5; D possibly corresponds to TRBD2 (6 bases). This CDR3 is built from 14 residues. CDR1 is SQVTM and CDR2 is ANQGSEA in the germline V gene. Drawing the rest from reference TRBV29-1 and TRBJ2-5, the complete variable domain is SAVISQKPSRDICQRGTSLTIQCQVDSQVTMMFWYRQQPGQSLTLIATANQGSEATYESGFVIDKFPISRPNLTFSTLTVSNMSPEDSSIYLCSVEGVGTSETQYFGPGTRLLVL.